The entry that follows covers one T cell receptor (beta chain) sequence. Antigen unknown. This PCR relied on a set of 60 Vbeta primers and 13 Jbeta primers. TCRdb keeps only in-frame clones here, not all; method: immunoSEQ multiplex PCR. The table shows roughly 160,000 clones, with about three quarters occurring only once. The data stem from a study of cytomegalovirus exposure and HLA in healthy donors. Findings and caveats of the study: The study designated fewer than 200 TCR beta chains cytomegalovirus-associated. HLA allele associations emerged for about 16,000 TCR beta sequences in a later analysis, at 0.05 false discovery rate.

The germline V gene encodes CDR1 GTSNPN and CDR2 SVGIG (reference sequence). This CDR3 region has 13 residues. The V and J ends lost 3 bases and 9 bases, in that order; junction bases with no gene match: 3. The source material was PBMCs. The receptor's source is a woman aged 45-65 years in good health and CMV-seropositive. The rearrangement links TRBV30 to TRBJ2-3; 13 nucleotides line up with TRBD2. Written as DNA, the CDR3 is TGTGCCTGGAGCGGACTAGCGGGGGCCACGCAGTATTTT. Its protein product is CAWSGLAGATQYF.